The rows below give T cell receptor beta chains drawn from one sample of a study of Ad26.COV2.S vaccination and SARS-CoV-2 variants. Profiling relied on immunoSEQ multiplex PCR, and the TCRdb table lists in-frame clones only, not all of them. This table has roughly 400,000 clones, around 89% appearing once. The source material was peripheral blood, sampled in a trial of Ad26.COV2.S vaccine versus placebo. These receptors originate from a person aged 18-65 years who received the Ad26.COV2.S COVID-19 vaccine or a placebo. The CDR3 runs from the conserved cysteine through the conserved F or W. A D gene is named only where the DNA matches it firmly. Not all rows give a size; the values are once, few, many and, for expanded clones, a class.

cdr3_nt: TGTGCCAGCAGTGAAGTAGTGCACAGGGCGGATAATTCACCCCTCCACTTT; cdr3_aa: CASSEVVHRADNSPLHF; j_call: TRBJ1-6; d_call: .; clone_size: .; v_call: TRBV6-1
cdr3_nt: TGTGCCAGCAGCTTAGTCGGGGGCAGAGTTTACACCTTC; cdr3_aa: CASSLVGGRVYTF; j_call: TRBJ1-2; d_call: .; clone_size: .; v_call: TRBV7-2
cdr3_nt: TGTGCCAGTAGTATTAACCCGGGACCGGAAAAAGAGACCCAGTACTTC; cdr3_aa: CASSINPGPEKETQYF; j_call: TRBJ2-5; d_call: .; clone_size: .; v_call: TRBV19
cdr3_nt: TGTGCCTGGAGTGTGACGGGGGGCTACGAGCAGTACTTC; cdr3_aa: CAWSVTGGYEQYF; j_call: TRBJ2-7; d_call: TRBD2; clone_size: few; v_call: TRBV30
cdr3_nt: TGCGCCAGCAGCCAAGATCTGGGGCGAGGTCAGCCCCAGCATTTT; cdr3_aa: CASSQDLGRGQPQHF; j_call: TRBJ1-5; d_call: .; clone_size: .; v_call: TRBV4-1
cdr3_nt: TGTGCCAGCAGCTTGGGTAGGTCTCCCGAGCAGTACTTC; cdr3_aa: CASSLGRSPEQYF; j_call: TRBJ2-7; d_call: .; clone_size: .; v_call: TRBV5-6
cdr3_nt: TGCGCCAGCAGCCAAGGAGCAGGGCGACAATTTGTTAATGAAAAACTGTTTTTT; cdr3_aa: CASSQGAGRQFVNEKLFF; j_call: TRBJ1-4; d_call: .; clone_size: .; v_call: TRBV4-3
cdr3_nt: TGTGCCAGCAGCTTAGAAGGGGCTTGGGGCAATGAGCAGTTCTTC; cdr3_aa: CASSLEGAWGNEQFF; j_call: TRBJ2-1; d_call: .; clone_size: .; v_call: TRBV11-2
cdr3_nt: TGTGCCAGTAGTACGGGGGCCTCAGGGTATGGCTACACCTTC; cdr3_aa: CASSTGASGYGYTF; j_call: TRBJ1-2; d_call: .; clone_size: .; v_call: TRBV19
cdr3_nt: TGCGCCAGCAGCCCGGGACCTCGTAATGAGCAGTTCTTC; cdr3_aa: CASSPGPRNEQFF; j_call: TRBJ2-1; d_call: .; clone_size: .; v_call: TRBV4-3
cdr3_nt: TGTGCCAGCAGCCAGGGATCCTACGAGCAGTACTTC; cdr3_aa: CASSQGSYEQYF; j_call: TRBJ2-7; d_call: .; clone_size: .; v_call: TRBV11-3
cdr3_nt: TGCAGCGCCCCCTTCGGGGCTAGCGGGTTGAATGAGCAGTTCTTC; cdr3_aa: CSAPFGASGLNEQFF; j_call: TRBJ2-1; d_call: TRBD2; clone_size: .; v_call: TRBV29-1
cdr3_nt: TGTGCCAGCAGCTTTCCCGGACTAGGCTACAATGAGCAGTTCTTC; cdr3_aa: CASSFPGLGYNEQFF; j_call: TRBJ2-1; d_call: TRBD2; clone_size: once; v_call: TRBV5-6
cdr3_nt: TGTGCCAGCGGGGGGATCACTGAAGCTTTCTTT; cdr3_aa: CASGGITEAFF; j_call: TRBJ1-1; d_call: .; clone_size: .; v_call: TRBV28
cdr3_nt: TGTGCCAGCAGTGAAAGACAGGGGCGACTACTAAACACTGAAGCTTTCTTT; cdr3_aa: CASSERQGRLLNTEAFF; j_call: TRBJ1-1; d_call: TRBD1; clone_size: .; v_call: TRBV2
cdr3_nt: TGTGCCAGCAGCTTGAGTACTAGCGGGAGAGGTCCGTCCGCAGATACGCAGTATTTT; cdr3_aa: CASSLSTSGRGPSADTQYF; j_call: TRBJ2-3; d_call: TRBD2; clone_size: .; v_call: TRBV5-6
cdr3_nt: TGTGCCAGCAGCTCCCCCGGGGGGGATACGCAGTATTTT; cdr3_aa: CASSSPGGDTQYF; j_call: TRBJ2-3; d_call: TRBD2; clone_size: .; v_call: TRBV7-2
cdr3_nt: TGCGCCAGCAGCCAAGTCGCAGGGAGTCAGCCCCAGCATTTT; cdr3_aa: CASSQVAGSQPQHF; j_call: TRBJ1-5; d_call: .; clone_size: .; v_call: TRBV4-1
cdr3_nt: TGTGCCAGCAGCTCCACGCTCCCGGGCGGGACGGACACCGGGGAGCTGTTTTTT; cdr3_aa: CASSSTLPGGTDTGELFF; j_call: TRBJ2-2; d_call: .; clone_size: many; v_call: TRBV7-6
cdr3_nt: TGTGCCAGCAGCTGGGAGTACACCGGGGAGCTGTTTTTT; cdr3_aa: CASSWEYTGELFF; j_call: TRBJ2-2; d_call: .; clone_size: .; v_call: TRBV5-6
cdr3_nt: TGTGCCAGCAGTTACTCGAGTAAAAGAGACGGCTACACCTTC; cdr3_aa: CASSYSSKRDGYTF; j_call: TRBJ1-2; d_call: .; clone_size: .; v_call: TRBV6-5
cdr3_nt: TGTGCCAGCAGCCACGACAGTAGTGACATTCAGTACTTC; cdr3_aa: CASSHDSSDIQYF; j_call: TRBJ2-4; d_call: .; clone_size: .; v_call: TRBV3-1/TRBV3-2
cdr3_nt: TGTGCCAGTAGTAAAGCTGCGGGCGTTGGGAACGAGCAGTACTTC; cdr3_aa: CASSKAAGVGNEQYF; j_call: TRBJ2-7; d_call: .; clone_size: few; v_call: TRBV19
cdr3_nt: TGTGCTAGCCGGAGGGGGGTCCTCTCCTACGAGCAGTACTTC; cdr3_aa: CASRRGVLSYEQYF; j_call: TRBJ2-7; d_call: .; clone_size: .; v_call: TRBV6-5
cdr3_nt: TGTGCCACCAGCTCGGCTTGGACTAGCGGCAAAATGCGATTCTACGAGCAGTACTTC; cdr3_aa: CATSSAWTSGKMRFYEQYF; j_call: TRBJ2-7; d_call: TRBD2; clone_size: .; v_call: TRBV15
cdr3_nt: TGTGCCAGCAGGAACGGGGGGAGTCAGCCCCAGCATTTT; cdr3_aa: CASRNGGSQPQHF; j_call: TRBJ1-5; d_call: .; clone_size: once; v_call: TRBV28
cdr3_nt: TGTGCCTGGAGTGCCAGCGCGAACACCGGGGAGCTGTTTTTT; cdr3_aa: CAWSASANTGELFF; j_call: TRBJ2-2; d_call: .; clone_size: once; v_call: TRBV30
cdr3_nt: TGTGCCAGTAGTATAGGCCCGGGGACCTTAGGGCAGCCCCAGCATTTT; cdr3_aa: CASSIGPGTLGQPQHF; j_call: TRBJ1-5; d_call: .; clone_size: .; v_call: TRBV19
cdr3_nt: TGCGCCAGCAGCCATGGACTATCCTACGAGCAGTACTTC; cdr3_aa: CASSHGLSYEQYF; j_call: TRBJ2-7; d_call: .; clone_size: .; v_call: TRBV4-1